The T cell receptor beta chain described here comes from a study of cytomegalovirus exposure and HLA in healthy donors. The CDR3 loop spans 16 amino acids. CDR1 is SGDLS and CDR2 is YYNGEE in the germline V gene. The V and J ends lost 3 bases and 4 bases respectively, with 19 bases between them. The PCR contained 60 Vbeta and 13 Jbeta primers. Per the authors' pipeline: A later analysis tallied 80 million or so unique TCR beta chains, approximately 10 million of them shared. The data were produced by immunoSEQ multiplex PCR, yet TCRdb's version contains in-frame clones alone and is incomplete. V, J and clone size reflect that table, while D and trimming were determined from the DNA. The table lists about 130,000 clones, roughly four fifths of them singletons.

Sequencing input: PBMCs. This chain uses TRBV9 with TRBJ1-1; D gene uncertain. The origin of this receptor is a boy aged 2 to 9 in good health and CMV-seronegative. Here the CDR3 reads CASSALSGFGSTEAFF. The DNA of the CDR3 is TGTGCCAGCAGCGCCTTGTCGGGTTTCGGTAGCACTGAAGCTTTCTTT. Looking up the rest from reference TRBV9 and TRBJ1-1 gives the full variable domain: DSGVTQTPKHLITATGQRVTLRCSPRSGDLSVYWYQQSLDQGLQFLIQYYNGEERAKGNILERFSAQQFPDLHSELNLSSLELGDSALYFCASSALSGFGSTEAFFGQGTRLTVV.